This T cell receptor (beta chain) was obtained from a study of shared clonotypes between healthy human individuals. This clone was recorded only once. Other DNA sequences from this sample encode an identical CDR3 as well. The data were produced by immunoSEQ multiplex PCR, yet TCRdb's version contains in-frame clones alone and is incomplete. The profile covers about 1.4 million clones, with roughly 96% appearing a single time and roughly 1.2% taken by the ten largest. The clonotype was recovered from a man aged 30-40 years in good health. Material: naive CD4+ T cells sorted from blood. Subset reported: CD45RA+ positively selected.

CDR3 DNA: TGCGCCAGCAGCTTGTTGGGCTTAGAGACCCAGTACTTC. Its protein product is CASSLLGLETQYF. The chain links TRBV5-1 to TRBJ2-5; no reliable D call. The V and J ends lost 1 base and 4 bases respectively, with 8 bases between them. The CDR3 totals 13 residues. CDR1 is SGHRS, CDR2 YFSETQ, per germline.